The present TCR beta chain was sequenced within a study of blood T cells in healthy people across ages. Study outcomes and limitations: Among long-lived donors, naive CD4+ cells were more numerous and diversity higher than in aged donors.

V lost 4 bases, J lost 4 bases, and 2 bases stayed unmatched. Per the germline V gene, CDR1 is MNHNY and CDR2 is SVGAGI (reference sequence). The CDR3 extends over 13 amino acids. Together with a sample-barcoded 5' primer, a J-beta primer mix was included in a second PCR lasting roughly 6 to 12 cycles. Each cDNA molecule, via a template-switch adaptor with 12 random nucleotides, was tagged. TCRdb processed the 5' RACE reads anew with MiXCR; each CDR3 protein has one entry. The sample has approximately 780,000 distinct CDR3 sequences; 20% to 30% are singletons. This clonotype occurred a few times. What it recognizes is unknown. This same sample was also part of a study on T cells of mothers and their children. This second study notes: The TCR beta CDR3 read count exceeded 8.5 million for each mother and was around 3.1 million for each child.

Sequencing used blood. The chain links TRBV6-6 to TRBJ1-1; TRBD1 agrees at 8 bases. The receptor was isolated from a boy younger than 18 in good health. CDR3 nucleotide sequence: TGTGCCAGCAGTTCCCAGGGGGCCACTGAAGCTTTCTTT. Protein sequence: CASSSQGATEAFF.